This TCR beta chain is drawn from a study of CD8 T cells in ankylosing spondylitis. Libraries for TCR beta were made by quantitative 5'-RACE with molecular barcodes. From the 5' RACE reads, TCRdb called clonotypes with MiXCR, one entry per CDR3 protein. Counted here are about 240,000 distinct CDR3 sequences, 7.5% to 9% occurring once; the ten biggest clones make up almost 7%. The CDR3 totals 15 residues. V was clipped by 5 bases and J by 2 bases; unmatched bases: 7. Germline V lookup: CDR1 SGHVS, CDR2 FNYEAQ. The TCR sequence derives from a male donor with ankylosing spondylitis or in good health (not recorded which). The chain recombines TRBV7-6 with TRBJ2-3; TRBD2 matches 7 bases. Sequencing used blood, either unsorted or a sorted T cell fraction (not recorded which). CDR3 residues: CASSPWGGDTDTQYF. DNA of the CDR3: TGTGCCAGCAGCCCCTGGGGGGGGGACACAGATACGCAGTATTTT.